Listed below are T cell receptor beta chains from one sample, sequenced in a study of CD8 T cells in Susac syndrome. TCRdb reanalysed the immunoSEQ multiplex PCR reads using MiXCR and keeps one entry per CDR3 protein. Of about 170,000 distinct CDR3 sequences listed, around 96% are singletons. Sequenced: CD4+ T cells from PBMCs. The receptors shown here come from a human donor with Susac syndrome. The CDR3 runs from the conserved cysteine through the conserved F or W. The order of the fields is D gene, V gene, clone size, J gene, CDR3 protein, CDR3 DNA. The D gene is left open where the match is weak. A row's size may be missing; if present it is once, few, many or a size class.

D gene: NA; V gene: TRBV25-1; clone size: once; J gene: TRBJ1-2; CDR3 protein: CASSSRYGYTF; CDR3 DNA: TGTGCCAGCAGCTCGCGGTATGGCTACACCTTC
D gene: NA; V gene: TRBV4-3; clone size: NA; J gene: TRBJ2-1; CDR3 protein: CASSQDPGSYNEQFF; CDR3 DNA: TGCGCCAGCAGCCAAGATCCAGGTTCCTACAATGAGCAGTTCTTC
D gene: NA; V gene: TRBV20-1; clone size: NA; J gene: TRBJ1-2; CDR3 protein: CSAREVGGRNYGYTF; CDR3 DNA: TGCAGTGCTAGAGAAGTGGGGGGCAGGAACTATGGCTACACCTTC
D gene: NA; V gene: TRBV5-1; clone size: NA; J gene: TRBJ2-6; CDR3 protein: CASSAPGRSSGANVLTF; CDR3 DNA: TGCGCCAGCTCAGCGCCGGGACGGAGCTCTGGGGCCAACGTCCTGACTTTC
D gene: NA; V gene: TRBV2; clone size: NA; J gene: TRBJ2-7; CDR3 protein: CASKVQYF; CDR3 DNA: TGTGCCAGCAAGGTGCAGTACTTC
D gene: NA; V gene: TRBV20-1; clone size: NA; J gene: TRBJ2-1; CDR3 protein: CSARTGQGQEQFF; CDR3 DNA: TGCAGTGCTAGAACAGGGCAGGGTCAAGAGCAGTTCTTC
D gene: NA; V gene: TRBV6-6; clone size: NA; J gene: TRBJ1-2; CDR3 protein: CASSYGGSYGYTF; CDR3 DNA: TGTGCCAGCAGTTACGGGGGCAGCTATGGCTACACCTTC
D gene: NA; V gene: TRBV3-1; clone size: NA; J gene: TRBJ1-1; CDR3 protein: CATTGGGWTEAFF; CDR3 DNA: TGTGCCACCACCGGGGGGGGATGGACTGAAGCTTTCTTT
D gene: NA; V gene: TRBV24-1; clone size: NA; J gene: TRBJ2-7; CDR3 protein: CATSGLTYEQYF; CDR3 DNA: TGTGCCACCAGCGGACTTACCTACGAGCAGTACTTC
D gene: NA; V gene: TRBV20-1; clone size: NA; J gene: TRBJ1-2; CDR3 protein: CSVRGRGAVGYTF; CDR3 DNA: TGCAGTGTCAGGGGACGGGGGGCCGTCGGCTACACCTTC
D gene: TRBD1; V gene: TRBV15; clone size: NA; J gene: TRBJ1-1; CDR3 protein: CATSSQWTGGTEAFF; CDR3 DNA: TGTGCCACCAGCAGTCAATGGACAGGGGGCACTGAAGCTTTCTTT
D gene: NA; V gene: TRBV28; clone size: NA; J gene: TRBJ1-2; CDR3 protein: CASGSPAYGYTF; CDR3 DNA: TGTGCCAGCGGTAGCCCGGCTTATGGCTACACCTTC
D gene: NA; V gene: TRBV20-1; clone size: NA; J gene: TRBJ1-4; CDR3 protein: CSAAREETKLFF; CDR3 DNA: TGCAGTGCTGCCCGGGAGGAAACAAAACTGTTTTTT
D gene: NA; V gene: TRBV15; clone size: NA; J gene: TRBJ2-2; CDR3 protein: CATSTRRGGELFF; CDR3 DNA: TGTGCCACCAGCACCCGACGGGGCGGGGAGCTGTTTTTT
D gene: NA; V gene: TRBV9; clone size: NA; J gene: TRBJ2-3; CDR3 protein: CASSVAGGLLTDTQYF; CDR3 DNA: TGTGCCAGCAGCGTAGCTGGGGGCCTACTCACAGATACGCAGTATTTT
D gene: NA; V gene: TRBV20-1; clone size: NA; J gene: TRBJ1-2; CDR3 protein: CSARVSGLNYGYTF; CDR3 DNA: TGCAGTGCTAGAGTTTCAGGCCTGAACTATGGCTACACCTTC
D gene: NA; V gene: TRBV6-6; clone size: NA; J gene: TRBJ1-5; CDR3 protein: CASSYGRAQPQHF; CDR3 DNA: TGTGCCAGCAGTTACGGCAGGGCTCAGCCCCAGCATTTT
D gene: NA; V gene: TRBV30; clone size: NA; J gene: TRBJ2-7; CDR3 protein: CAWNVGGREQYF; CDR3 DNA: TGTGCCTGGAATGTGGGGGGGCGCGAGCAGTACTTC
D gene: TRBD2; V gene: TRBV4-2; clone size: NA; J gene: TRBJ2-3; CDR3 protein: CASTLGASGGTDTQYF; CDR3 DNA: TGTGCCAGCACCCTAGGGGCTAGCGGGGGCACAGATACGCAGTATTTT
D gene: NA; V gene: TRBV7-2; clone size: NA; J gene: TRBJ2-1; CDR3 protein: CASSLMNEQFF; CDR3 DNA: TGTGCCAGCAGCTTAATGAATGAGCAGTTCTTC
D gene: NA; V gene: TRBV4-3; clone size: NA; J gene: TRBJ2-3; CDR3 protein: CASSQEHGTLTYTQYF; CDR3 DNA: TGCGCCAGCAGCCAAGAACACGGGACCCTGACCTATACGCAGTATTTT
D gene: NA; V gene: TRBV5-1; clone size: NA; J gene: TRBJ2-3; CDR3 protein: CASSLGAPPDTQYF; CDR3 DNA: TGCGCCAGCAGCTTGGGGGCCCCGCCAGATACGCAGTATTTT
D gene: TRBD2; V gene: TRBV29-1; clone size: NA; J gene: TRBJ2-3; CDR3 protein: CSVTSGIAADTQYF; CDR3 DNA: TGCAGCGTGACTAGCGGGATCGCGGCAGATACGCAGTATTTT
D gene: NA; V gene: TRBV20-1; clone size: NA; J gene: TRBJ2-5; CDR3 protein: CSAGDPAQETQYF; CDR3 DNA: TGCAGTGCTGGAGACCCCGCGCAAGAGACCCAGTACTTC
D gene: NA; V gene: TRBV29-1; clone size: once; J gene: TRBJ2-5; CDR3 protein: CSGNAGAQEETQYF; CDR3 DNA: TGCAGCGGTAATGCAGGGGCCCAAGAGGAGACCCAGTACTTC
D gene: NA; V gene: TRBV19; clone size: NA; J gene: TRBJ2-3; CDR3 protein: CASSIPTPDTQYF; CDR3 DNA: TGTGCCAGTAGTATCCCCACGCCAGATACGCAGTATTTT